This is a list of T cell receptor beta chains from one sample in a study of chemoradiotherapy in HPV16-positive cancers. Measured with immunoSEQ multiplex PCR; TCRdb has only the in-frame clones, and not every one. The sample has around 15,000 clones; about 86% are singletons. The sequencing used blood, collected from a patient who underwent chemoradiotherapy. These receptor sequences come from a human donor with HPV-associated anogenital cancer. The CDR3 runs from the conserved cysteine through the conserved F or W. A D gene is named only where the DNA matches it firmly. The size entry is marked missing in some rows and otherwise reads once, few, many or a size class.

cdr3_aa: CASSMSATSGASYNEQFF
cdr3_nt: TGTGCCAGTAGTATGTCTGCTACTAGCGGGGCCTCCTACAATGAGCAGTTCTTC
v_call: TRBV19
j_call: TRBJ2-1
clone_size: .
d_call: TRBD2

cdr3_aa: CASSLGTASYEQYF
cdr3_nt: TGTGCCAGCAGCTTAGGGACGGCCTCCTACGAACAGTACTTC
v_call: TRBV11-2
j_call: TRBJ2-7
clone_size: .
d_call: .

cdr3_aa: CASAGGRDPGKTYEQYF
cdr3_nt: TGCGCCAGCGCCGGGGGACGGGACCCCGGGAAGACCTACGAGCAGTACTTC
v_call: TRBV4-1
j_call: TRBJ2-7
clone_size: .
d_call: .

cdr3_aa: CASSPGLGVGNTIYF
cdr3_nt: TGTGCCAGCAGCCCAGGGCTTGGAGTTGGAAACACCATATATTTT
v_call: TRBV6-5
j_call: TRBJ1-3
clone_size: .
d_call: .

cdr3_aa: CASTTGTGEWEAQYF
cdr3_nt: TGTGCCAGCACCACCGGGACAGGGGAATGGGAAGCGCAGTATTTT
v_call: TRBV6-1
j_call: TRBJ2-3
clone_size: .
d_call: TRBD1

cdr3_aa: CASRFRVTTDTQYF
cdr3_nt: TGTGCCAGCAGGTTCAGGGTTACGACAGATACGCAGTATTTT
v_call: TRBV7-2
j_call: TRBJ2-3
clone_size: .
d_call: .

cdr3_aa: CASSLAPDPYEQYF
cdr3_nt: TGTGCCAGCAGCTTGGCCCCTGATCCCTACGAGCAGTACTTC
v_call: TRBV5-4
j_call: TRBJ2-7
clone_size: .
d_call: .

cdr3_aa: CASSVMVGAAQYF
cdr3_nt: TGTGCCAGCAGTGTAATGGTGGGAGCTGCCCAGTACTTC
v_call: TRBV6-1
j_call: TRBJ2-5
clone_size: .
d_call: .

cdr3_aa: CASSPRTSGRQETQYF
cdr3_nt: TGCGCCAGCAGCCCGAGGACTAGCGGGAGACAAGAGACCCAGTACTTC
v_call: TRBV5-1
j_call: TRBJ2-5
clone_size: .
d_call: TRBD2

cdr3_aa: CASSLFGDRNNEQFF
cdr3_nt: TGTGCCAGCAGCTTATTTGGGGACAGAAACAATGAGCAGTTCTTC
v_call: TRBV7-6
j_call: TRBJ2-1
clone_size: .
d_call: TRBD1

cdr3_aa: CASSPGRGTGVNEQYF
cdr3_nt: TGCGCCAGCAGCCCTGGCAGGGGGACAGGGGTCAACGAGCAGTACTTC
v_call: TRBV5-1
j_call: TRBJ2-7
clone_size: .
d_call: TRBD1

cdr3_aa: CAWSVPGGTGELFF
cdr3_nt: TGTGCCTGGAGTGTTCCAGGGGGCACCGGGGAGCTGTTTTTT
v_call: TRBV30
j_call: TRBJ2-2
clone_size: .
d_call: TRBD1

cdr3_aa: CASGLRQVSYGYTF
cdr3_nt: TGTGCCAGCGGTTTACGACAGGTCAGCTATGGCTACACCTTC
v_call: TRBV6-5
j_call: TRBJ1-2
clone_size: .
d_call: .

cdr3_aa: CASSVGNSPLHF
cdr3_nt: TGTGCCAGTAGTGTAGGTAATTCACCCCTCCACTTT
v_call: TRBV19
j_call: TRBJ1-6
clone_size: .
d_call: .

cdr3_aa: CASSLAMAGYGYTF
cdr3_nt: TGTGCCAGCAGCTTGGCCATGGCAGGGTATGGCTACACCTTC
v_call: TRBV5-4
j_call: TRBJ1-2
clone_size: .
d_call: .

cdr3_aa: CASSLAAPGAALVPAQFF
cdr3_nt: TGTGCCAGCAGCTTAGCCGCACCGGGAGCCGCTTTAGTCCCAGCGCAGTTCTTC
v_call: TRBV11-2
j_call: TRBJ2-1
clone_size: once
d_call: .

cdr3_aa: CASRFLVRAGQPQHF
cdr3_nt: TGTGCCAGCAGATTCTTGGTCAGGGCAGGGCAGCCCCAGCATTTT
v_call: TRBV28
j_call: TRBJ1-5
clone_size: few
d_call: .

cdr3_aa: CASSYDNSNQPQHF
cdr3_nt: TGTGCCAGCAGTTACGACAATAGCAATCAGCCCCAGCATTTT
v_call: TRBV6-5
j_call: TRBJ1-5
clone_size: .
d_call: .

cdr3_aa: CASRGGPLLDQPQHF
cdr3_nt: TGTGCCAGCAGAGGGGGCCCACTCCTTGATCAGCCCCAGCATTTT
v_call: TRBV6-1
j_call: TRBJ1-5
clone_size: .
d_call: TRBD1

cdr3_aa: CSVEVGNNYGYTF
cdr3_nt: TGCAGCGTTGAAGTTGGGAATAACTATGGCTACACCTTC
v_call: TRBV29-1
j_call: TRBJ1-2
clone_size: .
d_call: .

cdr3_aa: CAISPGLATYNEQFF
cdr3_nt: TGTGCCATCAGCCCGGGACTAGCAACCTACAATGAGCAGTTCTTC
v_call: TRBV10-3
j_call: TRBJ2-1
clone_size: few
d_call: TRBD2

cdr3_aa: CAISVSGPSSYEQYF
cdr3_nt: TGTGCCATCAGTGTGAGCGGGCCAAGCTCCTACGAGCAGTACTTC
v_call: TRBV10-3
j_call: TRBJ2-7
clone_size: .
d_call: .

cdr3_aa: CASSLKPGTTEAFF
cdr3_nt: TGTGCCAGCAGCTTAAAGCCGGGCACCACTGAAGCTTTCTTT
v_call: TRBV7-3
j_call: TRBJ1-1
clone_size: .
d_call: .

cdr3_aa: CASSQDAGLDRELFF
cdr3_nt: TGTGCCAGCAGCCAAGATGCAGGTCTGGACCGGGAGCTGTTTTTT
v_call: TRBV4-2
j_call: TRBJ2-2
clone_size: .
d_call: .

cdr3_aa: CASSLYSGSYNEQFF
cdr3_nt: TGTGCCAGCAGCTTATATAGCGGCTCCTACAATGAGCAGTTCTTC
v_call: TRBV11-3
j_call: TRBJ2-1
clone_size: .
d_call: .

cdr3_aa: CASSLRGSGNYNEQFF
cdr3_nt: TGTGCCAGCAGCTTAAGGGGTAGCGGGAATTACAATGAGCAGTTCTTC
v_call: TRBV11-2
j_call: TRBJ2-1
clone_size: .
d_call: TRBD2

cdr3_aa: CASSSHSGGEKLFF
cdr3_nt: TGTGCCAGCAGCTCCCACTCGGGAGGGGAGAAACTGTTTTTT
v_call: TRBV11-2
j_call: TRBJ1-4
clone_size: .
d_call: .

cdr3_aa: CASSPRLAGGWDTQYF
cdr3_nt: TGTGCCAGCAGCCCCCGACTAGCGGGAGGATGGGATACGCAGTATTTT
v_call: TRBV4-2
j_call: TRBJ2-3
clone_size: .
d_call: TRBD2

cdr3_aa: CASSLSASGGSYEQYF
cdr3_nt: TGTGCCAGCAGCTTATCCGCTAGCGGGGGCTCCTACGAGCAGTACTTC
v_call: TRBV7-6
j_call: TRBJ2-7
clone_size: .
d_call: TRBD2

cdr3_aa: CATSRPAGLAGGSKFF
cdr3_nt: TGTGCCACCAGCAGACCTGCCGGACTAGCGGGAGGTTCTAAATTCTTC
v_call: TRBV15
j_call: TRBJ2-1
clone_size: .
d_call: TRBD2

cdr3_aa: CASSYPGTGATGELFF
cdr3_nt: TGTGCCAGCAGTTATCCCGGGACAGGGGCCACCGGGGAGCTGTTTTTT
v_call: TRBV6-6
j_call: TRBJ2-2
clone_size: .
d_call: TRBD1

cdr3_aa: CASTLAGGRPETQYF
cdr3_nt: TGCGCCAGCACCCTAGCGGGGGGGCGCCCGGAGACCCAGTACTTC
v_call: TRBV5-1
j_call: TRBJ2-5
clone_size: .
d_call: TRBD2

cdr3_aa: CASSPGNRQETQYF
cdr3_nt: TGTGCCAGCTCACCAGGAAACAGGCAAGAGACCCAGTACTTC
v_call: TRBV18
j_call: TRBJ2-5
clone_size: .
d_call: .

cdr3_aa: CASSADYGYTF
cdr3_nt: TGTGCCAGCTCAGCGGACTATGGCTACACCTTC
v_call: TRBV18
j_call: TRBJ1-2
clone_size: .
d_call: .

cdr3_aa: CASSLRLLTGAYEQYF
cdr3_nt: TGTGCCAGCAGTTTGCGTCTACTGACAGGGGCCTACGAGCAGTACTTC
v_call: TRBV28
j_call: TRBJ2-7
clone_size: .
d_call: TRBD1

cdr3_aa: CASSQGLGGAEQYF
cdr3_nt: TGTGCCAGCAGCCAAGGGCTGGGAGGGGCCGAGCAGTACTTC
v_call: TRBV4-2
j_call: TRBJ2-7
clone_size: once
d_call: TRBD2

cdr3_aa: CASGVGEASYNEQFF
cdr3_nt: TGTGCCAGTGGGGTAGGGGAGGCCTCCTACAATGAGCAGTTCTTC
v_call: TRBV19
j_call: TRBJ2-1
clone_size: .
d_call: .

cdr3_aa: CASSYSGSLLSQYF
cdr3_nt: TGTGCCAGCAGTTACTCGGGGTCGCTCTTGTCCCAGTACTTC
v_call: TRBV6-5
j_call: TRBJ2-5
clone_size: .
d_call: .

cdr3_aa: CASMDRELFF
cdr3_nt: TGTGCCAGTATGGATCGGGAGCTGTTTTTT
v_call: TRBV19
j_call: TRBJ2-2
clone_size: .
d_call: .

cdr3_aa: CASSGLTASYEQYF
cdr3_nt: TGTGCCAGCAGCGGTCTGACGGCCTCCTACGAGCAGTACTTC
v_call: TRBV7-9
j_call: TRBJ2-7
clone_size: once
d_call: .

cdr3_aa: CASSLATRWYNEQFF
cdr3_nt: TGTGCCAGCAGCTTAGCGACTAGATGGTACAATGAGCAGTTCTTC
v_call: TRBV7-2
j_call: TRBJ2-1
clone_size: .
d_call: .

cdr3_aa: CASSGNEAFF
cdr3_nt: TGTGCCAGCAGCGGGAATGAAGCTTTCTTT
v_call: TRBV7-9
j_call: TRBJ1-1
clone_size: .
d_call: .

cdr3_aa: CASSFLFGNTIYF
cdr3_nt: TGTGCCAGCAGTTTCCTCTTTGGAAACACCATATATTTT
v_call: TRBV27
j_call: TRBJ1-3
clone_size: .
d_call: .

cdr3_aa: CASSSRTGRNEQFF
cdr3_nt: TGTGCCAGTAGTTCACGGACAGGGCGGAATGAGCAGTTCTTC
v_call: TRBV19
j_call: TRBJ2-1
clone_size: .
d_call: TRBD1

cdr3_aa: CASSLEGARGYTF
cdr3_nt: TGTGCCAGCAGCTTAGAGGGGGCGCGGGGCTACACCTTC
v_call: TRBV7-9
j_call: TRBJ1-2
clone_size: .
d_call: TRBD1

cdr3_aa: CASSIDASGSSYEQYF
cdr3_nt: TGTGCCAGTAGTATAGACGCTAGCGGCAGCTCCTACGAGCAGTACTTC
v_call: TRBV19
j_call: TRBJ2-7
clone_size: .
d_call: TRBD2

cdr3_aa: CASSISNPAWDQPQHF
cdr3_nt: TGTGCCAGTAGTATTAGCAATCCGGCCTGGGATCAGCCCCAGCATTTT
v_call: TRBV19
j_call: TRBJ1-5
clone_size: once
d_call: .

cdr3_aa: CASSRGAYYGYTF
cdr3_nt: TGTGCCAGTAGTAGGGGAGCCTACTATGGCTACACCTTC
v_call: TRBV19
j_call: TRBJ1-2
clone_size: .
d_call: .

cdr3_aa: CASGVWDRDEQYF
cdr3_nt: TGTGCCAGCGGAGTCTGGGATAGGGACGAGCAGTACTTC
v_call: TRBV28
j_call: TRBJ2-7
clone_size: .
d_call: .

cdr3_aa: CASSTIRGAGAYEQYF
cdr3_nt: TGTGCCAGCAGTACAATTCGAGGGGCAGGGGCCTACGAGCAGTACTTC
v_call: TRBV27
j_call: TRBJ2-7
clone_size: once
d_call: .

cdr3_aa: CAWSPWTGGAKKLFF
cdr3_nt: TGTGCCTGGAGTCCTTGGACAGGGGGCGCGAAAAAACTGTTTTTT
v_call: TRBV30
j_call: TRBJ1-4
clone_size: .
d_call: TRBD1

cdr3_aa: CASSMTGGPYGYTF
cdr3_nt: TGTGCCAGTAGTATGACAGGGGGCCCCTATGGCTACACCTTC
v_call: TRBV19
j_call: TRBJ1-2
clone_size: once
d_call: TRBD1

cdr3_aa: CASSLYDGELFF
cdr3_nt: TGTGCCAGCAGCCTATACGACGGGGAGCTGTTTTTT
v_call: TRBV11-3
j_call: TRBJ2-2
clone_size: .
d_call: .